This T cell receptor (beta chain) appears in the sequencing data of a study of blood T cell repertoires in COVID-19. TCRdb's copy holds only in-frame clones and misses some; the assay was immunoSEQ multiplex PCR. The table lists roughly 280,000 clones, 88% of them singletons. The V segment lost 4 bases and the J segment 2 bases; nucleotides outside the gene matches: 5. CDR1 and CDR2 from the germline V gene are SGHNT and YENEEA. The CDR3 sequence is 17 residues long. Input material: peripheral blood. This receptor was obtained from a young woman with COVID-19, enrolled during active disease. The rearrangement uses TRBV11-3 and TRBJ2-3; the match to TRBD2 covers 14 bases. The CDR3 bases are TGTGCCAGCAGCTCCCTGACTAGCGGGAGGGACACAGATACGCAGTATTTT. It encodes CASSSLTSGRDTDTQYF.